This entry lists 20 T cell receptor beta chains sequenced from one sample in a study of blood T cell repertoires in COVID-19. The repertoire was sequenced with immunoSEQ multiplex PCR; TCRdb's copy has only in-frame clones and lacks some. The sample lists about 220,000 clones, approximately 80% occurring once. Input material: peripheral blood. These receptors came from a woman aged 55-70 years who had recovered from COVID-19.

The rearrangement joins TRBV5-3 to TRBJ1-5, with 7 bases identical to TRBD1. TRBV5-3 is an open reading frame, and its role is uncertain. Trimming took 4 bases from V and 1 from J; bases not matched to a gene: 11. This CDR3 region has 17 residues. CDR3 sequence: CARSRDSPWGSNQPQHF. The CDR3 DNA reads as TGTGCCAGAAGCCGGGACAGTCCTTGGGGCAGCAATCAGCCCCAGCATTTT.

The chain has TRBV29-1 and TRBJ1-1; D possibly corresponds to TRBD1 (5 bases). Germline V gene data show CDR1 as SQVTM and CDR2 as ANQGSEA. With 6 bases removed from V and 2 bases from J, the gap between germline ends came to 13 bases. CDR3 length: 13 residues. CDR3 nucleotide sequence: TGCAGCGTAGTCCAGGGAATTAACACTGAAGCTTTCTTT. Amino acids: CSVVQGINTEAFF.

The rearrangement uses TRBV18 and TRBJ2-2; D call uncertain. The CDR3 runs 14 residues. The germline V gene encodes CDR1 KGHSH and CDR2 LQKENI. Trimming removed 6 bases at V and 2 bases at J, with 10 bases between. The CDR3 protein is CASSGFTNTGELFF. The CDR3 region has the DNA TGTGCCAGCTCGGGCTTCACAAACACCGGGGAGCTGTTTTTT.

This chain uses TRBV4-3 with TRBJ1-1, with 7 bases lining up with TRBD1. The CDR3 covers 16 residues. Germline V gene lookup returns CDR1 LGHNA and CDR2 YSLEER. V trimming: 0 bases; J trimming: 5 bases; junction bases outside the gene matches: 9. The CDR3 coding sequence is TGCGCCAGCAGCCAAGATTCCGCCCCAGGGGGTACTGAAGCTTTCTTT. Translation: CASSQDSAPGGTEAFF.

The chain couples TRBV3-1 (or the pseudogene TRBV3-2) to TRBJ2-1; unclear D gene. Per germline, CDR1 LGHDT and CDR2 YNNKEL (reference sequence). The CDR3 is 15 amino acids. Trimming took 0 bases from V and 0 from J, leaving 6 bases between them. In DNA form, the CDR3 reads TGTGCCAGCAGCCAAGAAAGGAGCTCCTACAATGAGCAGTTCTTC. Translation: CASSQERSSYNEQFF.

The chain couples TRBV5-6 to TRBJ2-5; 11 bases match TRBD2. Germline CDR1 SGHDT, CDR2 YYEEEE. The CDR3 totals 15 residues. V shed 4 bases and J 5 bases; nucleotides not matched to a gene: 7. The CDR3 region has the DNA TGTGCCAGCAGCGTGACTAGCGGGGAAGGGGAGACCCAGTACTTC. As protein: CASSVTSGEGETQYF.

The DNA of the CDR3 is TGTGCCAGCAGCTTAACCCCCACAGGGGGGGATGGCTACACCTTC. Protein: CASSLTPTGGDGYTF. V gene TRBV11-2 combines with J gene TRBJ1-2, with 8 nucleotides matching TRBD1. This CDR3 is built from 15 residues. CDR1 is SGHAT, CDR2 FQNNGV, per germline. The V segment lost 2 bases and the J segment 6 bases; nucleotides outside the gene matches: 8.

The chain combines TRBV14 with TRBJ2-1; 7 bases match TRBD1. V shed 4 bases and J 0 bases; nucleotides not matched to a gene: 6. The CDR3 spans 16 residues. The germline CDR1 and CDR2 sequences are SGHDN and FVKESK. The CDR3 loop is CASSRTGWSSYNEQFF. The CDR3 DNA sequence: TGTGCCAGCAGCCGGACAGGTTGGAGCTCCTACAATGAGCAGTTCTTC.

This clone was detected a few times. V and J are TRBV7-2 and TRBJ2-7; D not resolved. The CDR3 covers 14 residues. Germline CDR1 and CDR2: SGHTA and FQGNSA. V lost 1 base and J 1 base, leaving 8 bases between the germline ends. CDR3 sequence (DNA): TGTGCCAGCAGCTTAGACTATTCTTCCTACGAGCAGTACTTC. Translation: CASSLDYSSYEQYF. The full variable domain, in which reference TRBV7-2 and TRBJ2-7 provide the parts outside the CDR3, is GAGVSQSPSNKVTEKGKDVELRCDPISGHTALYWYRQSLGQGLEFLIYFQGNSAPDKSGLPSDRFSAERTGGSVSTLTIQRTQQEDSAVYLCASSLDYSSYEQYFGPGTRLTVT.

The chain combines TRBV9 with TRBJ1-4; 7 positions match TRBD1. Germline trimming cut 0 bases from V and 8 bases from J; bases unmatched to any gene: 10. The CDR3 contains 16 residues. Germline lookup yields CDR1 SGDLS and CDR2 YYNGEE. CDR3 protein: CASSVGEGAAGEKLFF. The CDR3 nucleotides read TGTGCCAGCAGCGTAGGAGAGGGGGCTGCGGGGGAAAAACTGTTTTTT.

The rearrangement links TRBV5-6 to TRBJ1-4; TRBD1 aligns across 8 bases. This CDR3 contains 15 residues. Losses at the gene ends were 4 bases for V and 4 bases for J; bases not matched to a gene: 6. Germline CDR1 SGHDT, CDR2 YYEEEE. The CDR3 protein is CASSPRQGNNEKLFF. CDR3 nucleotides: TGTGCCAGCAGCCCGCGACAGGGGAATAATGAAAAACTGTTTTTT.

This chain's CDR3 is CASSHASYSSGNTIYF. Written as DNA, the CDR3 is TGTGCCAGCAGCCACGCATCATACAGCTCTGGAAACACCATATATTTT. The chain has TRBV13 and TRBJ1-3; D is unclear. V was clipped by 5 bases and J by 0 bases, with 14 bases between them. CDR3 length: 16 amino acids. The germline V gene encodes CDR1 PRHDT and CDR2 FYEKMQ (reference sequence). Complete variable domain (other parts from reference TRBV13 and TRBJ1-3): AAGVIQSPRHLIKEKRETATLKCYPIPRHDTVYWYQQGPGQDPQFLISFYEKMQSDKGSIPDRFSAQQFSDYHSELNMSSLELGDSALYFCASSHASYSSGNTIYFGEGSWLTVV.

The genes are TRBV7-8 and TRBJ1-1, with 8 bases aligning to TRBD1. Germline assignment: CDR1 SGHVS and CDR2 FQNEAQ. CDR3 length equals 14 residues. After removal of 0 bases from V and 6 bases from J, the junction contained 3 bases not matched to a gene. The CDR3 region has the DNA TGTGCCAGCAGCTTAGCACAGGGGGGGCCTGAAGCTTTCTTT. Translating it yields CASSLAQGGPEAFF.

The table lists this clone with a count of one. The chain joins TRBV27 to TRBJ2-3; maybe TRBD1 (6 bases). V shed 5 bases and J shed 2 bases, with 14 bases lying between them. The CDR3 totals 15 residues. In germline, CDR1 is MNHEY, CDR2 SMNVEV (reference sequence). The CDR3 nucleotides are TGTGCCAGCAGTCCATACCAGGGGCCCACAGATACGCAGTATTTT. This encodes CASSPYQGPTDTQYF.

This clone was counted ten times or more. The chain's CDR3 is CASSFRAGPSNEQFF. Written as DNA, the CDR3 is TGTGCCAGCAGCTTTCGGGCAGGGCCCTCCAATGAGCAGTTCTTC. This chain links TRBV11-1 with TRBJ2-1, with TRBD1 as a possible D gene (5 bases). The CDR3 extends over 15 amino acids. The germline gives CDR1 SGHAT, CDR2 FQDESV (reference sequence). Trimming cost V 3 bases and J 6 bases, with 15 bases left between them.

The chain uses TRBV5-1 and TRBJ2-1; 9 positions agree with TRBD2. V shed 2 bases and J 7 bases; nucleotides not matched to a gene: 13. Germline V gene data show CDR1 as SGHRS and CDR2 as YFSETQ. The CDR3 consists of 17 residues. CDR3 amino acids: CASSLIIAGATQNEQFF. The CDR3 region has the DNA TGCGCCAGCAGCTTAATCATAGCGGGGGCCACGCAGAATGAGCAGTTCTTC. Filled out from reference TRBV5-1 and TRBJ2-1, the complete variable domain reads KAGVTQTPRYLIKTRGQQVTLSCSPISGHRSVSWYQQTPGQGLQFLFEYFSETQRNKGNFPGRFSGRQFSNSRSEMNVSTLELGDSALYLCASSLIIAGATQNEQFFGPGTRLTVL.

This rearrangement joins TRBV5-1 to TRBJ1-6; D possibly corresponds to TRBD1 (5 bases). V gave up 0 bases and J gave up 5 bases, with 9 bases separating them. Germline values: CDR1 SGHRS, CDR2 YFSETQ. The CDR3 is 15 residues long. The CDR3 DNA reads as TGCGCCAGCAGCTTGGAACAGGCGAATAATTCACCCCTCCACTTT. Protein sequence: CASSLEQANNSPLHF.

For the CDR3, the DNA is TGTGCCAGCAGCTTATTGGGTGGGGCCACCGGGGAGCTGTTTTTT. Its protein product is CASSLLGGATGELFF. This chain uses TRBV7-2 with TRBJ2-2, with D perhaps TRBD1 (5 bases). The CDR3 runs 15 residues. Germline loops: CDR1 SGHTA, CDR2 FQGNSA. V dropped 2 bases and J dropped 4 bases, with 11 bases sitting between them.

The gene calls are TRBV10-3 and TRBJ2-3; 8 positions agree with TRBD2. The V gene end was trimmed by 2 bases and the J gene end by 4 bases; junction bases not matched to a gene: 5. Germline loops: CDR1 ENHRY, CDR2 SYGVKD. This CDR3 has 15 amino acids. This CDR3 is CAISEPGGAPDTQYF. DNA of the CDR3: TGTGCCATCAGTGAGCCCGGGGGGGCCCCAGATACGCAGTATTTT.

DNA for the CDR3: TGTGCCAGCAGCTTGATAGCGGGGGCCGACTACTACGAGCAGTACTTC. Its protein is CASSLIAGADYYEQYF. The gene calls are TRBV7-2 and TRBJ2-7, with TRBD2 matching over 9 bases. The CDR3 runs 16 residues. V gave up 3 bases and J gave up 3 bases; unmatched junction bases: 9. CDR1 and CDR2 from the germline V gene are SGHTA and FQGNSA. Variable domain in full (rest from reference TRBV7-2 and TRBJ2-7): GAGVSQSPSNKVTEKGKDVELRCDPISGHTALYWYRQSLGQGLEFLIYFQGNSAPDKSGLPSDRFSAERTGGSVSTLTIQRTQQEDSAVYLCASSLIAGADYYEQYFGPGTRLTVT.